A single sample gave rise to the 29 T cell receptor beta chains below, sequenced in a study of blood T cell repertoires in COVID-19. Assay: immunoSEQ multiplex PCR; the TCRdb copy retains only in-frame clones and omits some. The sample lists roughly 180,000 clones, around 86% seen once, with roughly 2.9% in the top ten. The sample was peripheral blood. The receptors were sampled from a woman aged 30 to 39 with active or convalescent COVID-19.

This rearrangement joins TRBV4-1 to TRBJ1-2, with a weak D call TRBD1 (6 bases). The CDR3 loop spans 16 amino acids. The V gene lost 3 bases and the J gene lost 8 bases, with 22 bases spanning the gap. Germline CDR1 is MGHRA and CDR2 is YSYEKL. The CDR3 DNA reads TGCGCCAGCAGCCAGCCTAGGAGGGGGGGCTTCGGAGGCTACACCTTC. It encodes CASSQPRRGGFGGYTF.

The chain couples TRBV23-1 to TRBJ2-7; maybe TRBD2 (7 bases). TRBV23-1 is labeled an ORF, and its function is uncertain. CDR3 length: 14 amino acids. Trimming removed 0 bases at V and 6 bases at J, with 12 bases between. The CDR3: CASSQSRGGGEQYF. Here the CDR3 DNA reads TGCGCCAGCAGTCAATCAAGGGGGGGCGGCGAGCAGTACTTC.

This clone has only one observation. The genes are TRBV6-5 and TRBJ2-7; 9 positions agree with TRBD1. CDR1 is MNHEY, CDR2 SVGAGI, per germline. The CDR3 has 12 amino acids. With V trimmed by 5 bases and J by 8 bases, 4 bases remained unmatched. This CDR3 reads CASSINRGQQYF. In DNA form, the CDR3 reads TGTGCCAGCAGTATTAACAGGGGGCAGCAGTACTTC.

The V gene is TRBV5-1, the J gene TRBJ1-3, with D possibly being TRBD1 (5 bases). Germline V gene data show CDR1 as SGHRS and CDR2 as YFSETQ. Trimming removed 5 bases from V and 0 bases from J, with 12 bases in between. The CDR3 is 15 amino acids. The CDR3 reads CASRDQGYSGNTIYF. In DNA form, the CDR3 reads TGCGCCAGCAGGGACCAGGGATACTCTGGAAACACCATATATTTT.

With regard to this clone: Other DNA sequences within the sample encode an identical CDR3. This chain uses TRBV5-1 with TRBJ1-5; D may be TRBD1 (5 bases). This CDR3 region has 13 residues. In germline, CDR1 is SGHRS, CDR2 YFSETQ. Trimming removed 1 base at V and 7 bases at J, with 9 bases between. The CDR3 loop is CASSLSGDQPQHF. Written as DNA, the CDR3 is TGCGCCAGCAGCTTGTCGGGGGACCAGCCCCAGCATTTT. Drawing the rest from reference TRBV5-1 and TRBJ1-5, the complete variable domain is KAGVTQTPRYLIKTRGQQVTLSCSPISGHRSVSWYQQTPGQGLQFLFEYFSETQRNKGNFPGRFSGRQFSNSRSEMNVSTLELGDSALYLCASSLSGDQPQHFGDGTRLSIL.

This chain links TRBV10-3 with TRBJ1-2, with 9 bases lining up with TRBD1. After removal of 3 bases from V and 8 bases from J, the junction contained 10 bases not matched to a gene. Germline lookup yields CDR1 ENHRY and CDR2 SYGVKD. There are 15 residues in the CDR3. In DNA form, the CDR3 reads TGTGCCATCAGTGATGGTGGGACAGGGTTTCGGGGCTACACCTTC. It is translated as CAISDGGTGFRGYTF.

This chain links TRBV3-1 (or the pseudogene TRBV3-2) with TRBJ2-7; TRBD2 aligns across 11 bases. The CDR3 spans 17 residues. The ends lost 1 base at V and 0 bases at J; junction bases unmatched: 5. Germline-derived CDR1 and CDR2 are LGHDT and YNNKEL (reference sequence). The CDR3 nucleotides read TGTGCCAGCAGCCAAGGGGCGACTAGCGGGGCCTCCTACGAGCAGTACTTC. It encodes CASSQGATSGASYEQYF.

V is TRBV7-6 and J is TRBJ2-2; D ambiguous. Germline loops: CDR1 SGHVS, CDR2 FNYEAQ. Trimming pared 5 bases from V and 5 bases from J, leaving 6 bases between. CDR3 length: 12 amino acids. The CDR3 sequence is CASSHITGELFF. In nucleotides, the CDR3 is TGTGCCAGCAGCCACATTACCGGGGAGCTGTTTTTT. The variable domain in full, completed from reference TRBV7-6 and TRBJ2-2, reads GAGVSQSPRYKVTKRGQDVALRCDPISGHVSLYWYRQALGQGPEFLTYFNYEAQQDKSGLPNDRFSAERPEGSISTLTIQRTEQRDSAMYRCASSHITGELFFGEGSRLTVL.

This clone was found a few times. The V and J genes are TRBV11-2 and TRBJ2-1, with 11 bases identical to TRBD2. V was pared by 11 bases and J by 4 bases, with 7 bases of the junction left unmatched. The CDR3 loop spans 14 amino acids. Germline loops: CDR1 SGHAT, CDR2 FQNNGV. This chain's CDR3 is CALGVAGGYNEQFF. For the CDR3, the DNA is TGTGCCCTAGGGGTAGCGGGAGGGTACAATGAGCAGTTCTTC.

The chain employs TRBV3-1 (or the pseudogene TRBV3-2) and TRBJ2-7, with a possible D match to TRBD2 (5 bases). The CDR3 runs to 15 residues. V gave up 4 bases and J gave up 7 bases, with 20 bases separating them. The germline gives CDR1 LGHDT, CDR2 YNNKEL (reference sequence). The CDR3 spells CASSRNSNLRGEQYF. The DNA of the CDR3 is TGTGCCAGCAGCCGGAACTCTAATTTGAGAGGGGAGCAGTACTTC.

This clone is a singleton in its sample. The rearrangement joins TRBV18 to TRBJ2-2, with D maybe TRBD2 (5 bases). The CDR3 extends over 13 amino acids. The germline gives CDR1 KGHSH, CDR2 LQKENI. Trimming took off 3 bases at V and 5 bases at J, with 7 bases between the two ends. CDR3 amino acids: CASSPGRTGELFF. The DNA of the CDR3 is TGTGCCAGCTCACCTGGGAGAACCGGGGAGCTGTTTTTT.

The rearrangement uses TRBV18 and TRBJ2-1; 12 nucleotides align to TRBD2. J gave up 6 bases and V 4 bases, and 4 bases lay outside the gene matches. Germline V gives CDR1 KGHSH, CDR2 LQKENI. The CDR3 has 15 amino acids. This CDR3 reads CASSLLAGGSNEQFF. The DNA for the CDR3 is TGTGCCAGCTCACTTCTAGCGGGAGGGAGCAATGAGCAGTTCTTC.

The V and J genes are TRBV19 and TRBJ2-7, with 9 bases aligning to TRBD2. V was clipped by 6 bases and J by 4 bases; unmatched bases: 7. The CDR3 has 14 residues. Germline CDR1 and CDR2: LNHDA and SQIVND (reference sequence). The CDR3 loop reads CASSSSGNLYEQYF. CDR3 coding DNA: TGTGCCAGTAGCTCTAGCGGGAATTTATACGAGCAGTACTTC.

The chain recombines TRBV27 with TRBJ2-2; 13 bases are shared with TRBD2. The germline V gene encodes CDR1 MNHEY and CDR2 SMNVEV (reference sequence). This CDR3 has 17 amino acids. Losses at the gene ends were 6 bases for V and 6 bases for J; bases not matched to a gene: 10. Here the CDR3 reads CASRPTSGRARAGELFF. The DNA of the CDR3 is TGTGCCAGCAGGCCAACTAGCGGGAGGGCCCGAGCCGGGGAGCTGTTTTTT.

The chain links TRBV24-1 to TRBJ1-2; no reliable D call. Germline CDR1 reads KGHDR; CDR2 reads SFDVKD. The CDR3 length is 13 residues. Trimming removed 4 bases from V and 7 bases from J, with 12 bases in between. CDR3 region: CATSDPGGSGYTF. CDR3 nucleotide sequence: TGTGCCACCAGTGACCCTGGAGGGTCTGGCTACACCTTC.

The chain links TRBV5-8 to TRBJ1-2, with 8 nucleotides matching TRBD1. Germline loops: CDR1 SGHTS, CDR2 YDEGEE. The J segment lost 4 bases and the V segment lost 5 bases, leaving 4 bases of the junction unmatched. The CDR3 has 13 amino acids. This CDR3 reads CASRDRAGYGYTF. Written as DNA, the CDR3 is TGTGCCAGCAGGGACAGGGCTGGCTATGGCTACACCTTC.

CDR3 amino acids: CASSDRGGGYTF. The DNA for the CDR3 is TGTGCCAGCAGTGACAGGGGTGGCGGCTACACCTTC. This chain joins TRBV28 and TRBJ1-2; 8 bases are a match to TRBD1. After removal of 5 bases from V and 8 bases from J, the junction contained 4 bases not matched to a gene. Looked up from germline, CDR1 is MDHEN and CDR2 is SYDVKM. This CDR3 region has 12 residues.

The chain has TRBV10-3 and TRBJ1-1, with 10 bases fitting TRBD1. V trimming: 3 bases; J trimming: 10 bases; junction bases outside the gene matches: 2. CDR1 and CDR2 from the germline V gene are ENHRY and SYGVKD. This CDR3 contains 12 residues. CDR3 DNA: TGTGCCATCAGTGAAGGGACAGGGGCAGCTTTCTTT. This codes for CAISEGTGAAFF.

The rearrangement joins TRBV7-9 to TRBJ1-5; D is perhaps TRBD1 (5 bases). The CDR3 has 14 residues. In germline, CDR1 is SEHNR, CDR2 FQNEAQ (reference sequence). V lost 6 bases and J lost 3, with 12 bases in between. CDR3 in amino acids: CASSPWGDNQPQHF. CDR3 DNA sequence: TGTGCCAGCAGTCCGTGGGGGGACAATCAGCCCCAGCATTTT.

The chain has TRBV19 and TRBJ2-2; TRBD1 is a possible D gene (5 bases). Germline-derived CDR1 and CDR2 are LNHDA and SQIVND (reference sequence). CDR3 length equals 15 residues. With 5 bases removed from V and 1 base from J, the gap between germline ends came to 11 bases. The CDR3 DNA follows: TGTGCCAGTAGTGGGGCCGGAAAGAACACCGGGGAGCTGTTTTTT. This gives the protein CASSGAGKNTGELFF.

CDR3: CASSQDFEELNEKLFF. CDR3 bases: TGCGCCAGCAGCCAAGATTTCGAAGAGCTTAATGAAAAACTGTTTTTT. The V gene is TRBV4-1, the J gene TRBJ1-4, with D unclear. The CDR3 totals 16 residues. Germline CDR1 is MGHRA and CDR2 is YSYEKL. Trimming removed 0 bases from V and 4 bases from J, with 12 bases in between.

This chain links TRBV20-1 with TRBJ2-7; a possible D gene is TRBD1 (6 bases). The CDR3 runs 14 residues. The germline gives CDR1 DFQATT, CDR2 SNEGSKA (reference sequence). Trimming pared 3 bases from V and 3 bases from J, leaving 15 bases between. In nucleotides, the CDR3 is TGCAGTGCTAGTGACTCGGGACAAAACTACGAGCAGTACTTC. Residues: CSASDSGQNYEQYF.

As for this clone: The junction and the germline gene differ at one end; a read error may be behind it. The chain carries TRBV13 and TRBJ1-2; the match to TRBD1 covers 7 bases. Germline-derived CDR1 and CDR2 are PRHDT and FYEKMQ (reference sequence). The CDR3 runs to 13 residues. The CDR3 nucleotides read TGTGCCAACAGCATCAGGACAGGAGGTGGCTACACCTTC. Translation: CANSIRTGGGYTF.

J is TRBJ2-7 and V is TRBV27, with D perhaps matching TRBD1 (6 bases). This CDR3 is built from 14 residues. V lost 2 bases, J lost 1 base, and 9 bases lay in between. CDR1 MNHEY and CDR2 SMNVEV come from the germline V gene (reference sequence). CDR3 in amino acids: CASSLKDSSYEQYF. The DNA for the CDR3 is TGTGCCAGCAGTTTAAAGGACAGTTCCTACGAGCAGTACTTC.

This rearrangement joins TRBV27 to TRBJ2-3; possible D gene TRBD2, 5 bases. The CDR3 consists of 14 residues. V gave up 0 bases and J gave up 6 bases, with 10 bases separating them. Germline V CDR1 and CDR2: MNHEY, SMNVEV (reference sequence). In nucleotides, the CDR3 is TGTGCCAGCAGTTTATCGAGCGGTCCGGATACGCAGTATTTT. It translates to CASSLSSGPDTQYF.

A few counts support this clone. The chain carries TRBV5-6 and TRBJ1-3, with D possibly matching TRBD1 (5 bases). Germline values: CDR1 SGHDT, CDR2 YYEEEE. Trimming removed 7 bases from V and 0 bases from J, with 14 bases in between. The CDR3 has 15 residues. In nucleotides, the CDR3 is TGTGCCAGCGCCTTGCGGGGGGGCTCTGGAAACACCATATATTTT. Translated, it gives CASALRGGSGNTIYF. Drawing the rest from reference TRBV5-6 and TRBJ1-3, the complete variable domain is DAGVTQSPTHLIKTRGQQVTLRCSPKSGHDTVSWYQQALGQGPQFIFQYYEEEERQRGNFPDRFSGHQFPNYSSELNVNALLLGDSALYLCASALRGGSGNTIYFGEGSWLTVV.

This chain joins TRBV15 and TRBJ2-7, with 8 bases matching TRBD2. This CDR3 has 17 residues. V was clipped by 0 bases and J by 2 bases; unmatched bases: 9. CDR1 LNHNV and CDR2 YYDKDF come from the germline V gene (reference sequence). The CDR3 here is CATSRDSLAATPYEQYF. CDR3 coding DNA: TGTGCCACCAGCAGAGATTCACTAGCGGCCACCCCCTACGAGCAGTACTTC. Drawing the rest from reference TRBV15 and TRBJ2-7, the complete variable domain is DAMVIQNPRYQVTQFGKPVTLSCSQTLNHNVMYWYQQKSSQAPKLLFHYYDKDFNNEADTPDNFQSRRPNTSFCFLDIRSPGLGDTAMYLCATSRDSLAATPYEQYFGPGTRLTVT.

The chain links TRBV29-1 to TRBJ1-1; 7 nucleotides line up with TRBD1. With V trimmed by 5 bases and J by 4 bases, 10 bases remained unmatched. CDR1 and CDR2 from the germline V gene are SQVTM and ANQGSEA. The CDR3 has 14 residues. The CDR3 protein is CSVSLIGTATEAFF. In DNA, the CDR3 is TGCAGCGTTAGCCTAATCGGGACAGCCACTGAAGCTTTCTTT.

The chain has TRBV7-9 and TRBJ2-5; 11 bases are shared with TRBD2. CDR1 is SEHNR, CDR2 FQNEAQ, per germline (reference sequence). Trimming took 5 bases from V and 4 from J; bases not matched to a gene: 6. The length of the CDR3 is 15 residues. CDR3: CASSPVGLAGETQYF. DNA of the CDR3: TGTGCCAGCAGCCCAGTCGGACTAGCGGGAGAGACCCAGTACTTC.